This passage covers 29 T cell receptor beta chains from one sample sequenced in a study of molecular identifiers for immune sequencing clone quantification. TCRdb independently ran MiXCR on the PCR reads; one entry per CDR3 protein. The table has more than 95,000 distinct CDR3 sequences, 20% to 25% seen once. Material: naive CD8+ T cells from blood, with Jurkat cell RNA spiked in. Subset reported: FACS-sorted CD8+CD4-CCR7+CD45RA+ naive T cells. The receptors were sampled from a human donor in good health. Some libraries in this study had Jurkat cell RNA spiked in.

This clonotype has only a few counts. V gene TRBV6-2 or TRBV6-3 combines with J gene TRBJ2-7, with 11 bases that match TRBD2. The CDR3 runs to 18 residues. J lost 6 bases, V lost 4 bases, and 17 bases had no gene match. The V gene's germline CDR1 is MNHEY and CDR2 SVGEGT. CDR3 amino acids: CASSSLLATSGNIGEQYF. As DNA, the CDR3 is TGTGCCAGCAGTTCCCTCCTAGCGACTAGCGGGAATATCGGCGAGCAGTACTTC.

This clonotype was seen repeatedly, ten times or more. In nucleotides, the CDR3 is TGCAGTGCAACATTGACTCTGAGTGGGTCTGAAGCTTTCTTT. Protein sequence: CSATLTLSGSEAFF. This chain uses TRBV20-1 with TRBJ1-1; no firm D call. The CDR3 contains 14 residues. Germline V gene lookup returns CDR1 DFQATT and CDR2 SNEGSKA (reference sequence). Trimming cost V 6 bases and J 6 bases, with 20 bases left between them.

Comments on this clonotype: This may be a read error, as it is one base from a much larger clone. The chain combines TRBV29-1 with TRBJ2-2; TRBD1 might be the D (7 bases). Per germline, CDR1 SQVTM and CDR2 ANQGSEA. CDR3 length: 14 amino acids. DNA for the CDR3: TGCAGCGTTGATGGAGGGGGCAAGACCGGGGAGCTGGTTTTT. Residues: CSVDGGGKTGELVF.

This clonotype came up many times. The rearrangement joins TRBV5-5 to TRBJ2-7, with D perhaps matching TRBD1 (6 bases). There are 15 residues in the CDR3. Per germline, CDR1 SGHKS and CDR2 YYEKEE (reference sequence). The ends were cut back, 1 base at V and 2 bases at J, with 13 bases in the middle. Here the CDR3 reads CASSLTRGHTYEQYF. CDR3 in DNA: TGTGCCAGCAGCTTGACCCGGGGACACACCTACGAGCAGTACTTC.

With regard to this clonotype: The CDR3 does not close with the conserved phenylalanine or tryptophan, likely indicating a read error. Because the CDR3's place on the DNA is in doubt, the DNA is left out and the CDR3 is given as listed by TCRdb. The chain has TRBV7-9 and TRBJ1-1; no check of the table's D call, TRBD1, against the DNA was made. The CDR3 comprises 15 residues, both ends counted. Germline CDR1 SEHNR, CDR2 FQNEAQ (reference sequence). This CDR3 is CASSPPDRENTETFS.

A word on this clonotype: A much bigger clone sits one base away, suggesting this may be a read error. The J gene is TRBJ2-7, the V gene TRBV6-5; D not resolved. The CDR3 contains 13 residues. Germline assignment: CDR1 MNHEY and CDR2 SVGAGI. CDR3 sequence: CPSSYGPGTEQYF. CDR3 bases: TGTCCCAGCAGTTACGGTCCAGGCACGGAGCAGTACTTC.

The table lists this clonotype with many counts. This rearrangement joins TRBV4-1 to TRBJ2-7; D perhaps matches TRBD1 (6 bases). Germline CDR1 MGHRA, CDR2 YSYEKL. Trimming shortened V by 1 base and J by 4 bases, and 14 bases separated the two germline ends. The length of the CDR3 is 15 residues. The CDR3, as DNA: TGCGCCAGCAGCCAAGTTAACAGGGTGGGGTACGAGCAGTACTTC. As protein: CASSQVNRVGYEQYF.

With respect to this clonotype: One end of the junction does not line up with germline, which may come from a read error. V gene TRBV2 combines with J gene TRBJ1-2, with 8 bases matching TRBD1. The CDR3 runs to 15 residues. CDR1 SNHLY and CDR2 FYNNEI come from the germline V gene. CDR3 protein: CASSEHLDRAPGSPF. The CDR3 nucleotides are TGTGCCAGCAGTGAACATCTGGACAGGGCACCTGGCTCCCCCTTC.

As for this clonotype: A much larger clone is a single base away; this may be a read error. This CDR3 fails to terminate in the conserved phenylalanine or tryptophan, so it likely reflects a read error. In DNA, the CDR3 is TGTGCCAGCAGCTCCCCACAGGCTCCAAGACCCTACGAGCAGTACCTC. This translates into CASSSPQAPRPYEQYL. The chain carries TRBV5-3 and TRBJ2-7; tentatively, D is TRBD1 (5 bases). TRBV5-3 belongs to the ORF category, with a function that is uncertain. This CDR3 is built from 16 residues.

The table lists this clonotype with many counts. The chain joins TRBV11-2 to TRBJ2-1; D tentatively reads TRBD1 or TRBD2 (6 bases each). Per the germline V gene, CDR1 is SGHAT and CDR2 is FQNNGV. The V and J ends lost 7 bases and 4 bases respectively, with 17 bases between them. CDR3 length equals 15 residues. The CDR3 loop reads CASTYEGGPYNEQFF. Written as DNA, the CDR3 is TGTGCCAGCACCTACGAGGGGGGACCTTACAATGAGCAGTTCTTC. Based on the CDR3 plus reference TRBV11-2 and TRBJ2-1, the full variable domain is EAGVAQSPRYKIIEKRQSVAFWCNPISGHATLYWYQQILGQGPKLLIQFQNNGVVDDSQLPKDRFSAERLKGVDSTLKIQPAKLEDSAVYLCASTYEGGPYNEQFFGPGTRLTVL.

This clonotype occurred many times. The chain carries TRBV29-1 and TRBJ2-7, with 11 bases identical to TRBD2. Germline trimming cut 6 bases from V and 5 bases from J; bases unmatched to any gene: 6. Germline values: CDR1 SQVTM, CDR2 ANQGSEA. The CDR3 consists of 13 residues. The chain's CDR3 is CSVTSGIGDEQYF. The CDR3 DNA follows: TGCAGCGTGACTAGCGGGATAGGCGACGAGCAGTACTTC.

This clonotype has just a few counts. The genes are TRBV13 and TRBJ2-5; no clear D. V shed 5 bases and J shed 4 bases, with 17 bases lying between them. This CDR3 has 15 amino acids. Germline CDR1 is PRHDT and CDR2 is FYEKMQ (reference sequence). For the CDR3, the DNA is TGTGCCAGCAGCGTTCGGGCTCCCGCAGGAGAGACCCAGTACTTC. It translates to CASSVRAPAGETQYF.

As regards this clonotype: The germline gene is not matched at one end of the junction; a read error may be the cause. The J gene is TRBJ2-3, the V gene TRBV9, with D tentatively TRBD1 or TRBD2 (6 bases each). Germline lookup yields CDR1 SGDLS and CDR2 YYNGEE. The CDR3 extends over 15 amino acids. In DNA form, the CDR3 reads TGTGCCAGCAGCGTAGAAGGGGGAGGCACAGATGCGCAGTATTTT. Amino acid sequence: CASSVEGGGTDAQYF. Variable domain in full (rest from reference TRBV9 and TRBJ2-3): DSGVTQTPKHLITATGQRVTLRCSPRSGDLSVYWYQQSLDQGLQFLIQYYNGEERAKGNILERFSAQQFPDLHSELNLSSLELGDSALYFCASSVEGGGTDAQYFGPGTRLTVL.

This clonotype came up many times. The chain has TRBV12-3 or TRBV12-4 and TRBJ2-5; 8 nucleotides match TRBD1. This CDR3 region has 15 residues. J was trimmed by 2 bases and V by 6 bases; bases with no gene match: 8. The CDR3 here is CASRSGTGVQETQYF. The CDR3 DNA is TGTGCCAGCAGATCTGGGACAGGAGTTCAAGAGACCCAGTACTTC.

A remark on this clonotype: A single base separates this from a much larger clone, so it may be a read error. This likely comes from a read error, as the CDR3 has no conserved phenylalanine or tryptophan at its end. The rearrangement joins TRBV4-1 to TRBJ1-5; D is uncertain. This CDR3 region has 12 residues. V was cut by 0 bases and J by 10 bases, with 7 bases left in between. CDR1 is MGHRA and CDR2 is YSYEKL in the germline V gene. The CDR3 protein is CASSQDLGPQHS. The CDR3 nucleotides read TGCGCCAGCAGCCAAGATTTAGGACCCCAGCATTCT.

V and J are TRBV9 and TRBJ2-2, with D possibly TRBD2 on 7 matching bases. Germline values: CDR1 SGDLS, CDR2 YYNGEE. The V gene lost 4 bases and the J gene lost 6 bases, with 28 bases spanning the gap. The CDR3 runs to 19 residues. The CDR3 nucleotides read TGTGCCAGCAGCCCGTCTACGGGGGGCGGGACCCCCCTCCCCGGGGAGCTGTTTTTT. Protein product: CASSPSTGGGTPLPGELFF. The full variable domain, in which reference TRBV9 and TRBJ2-2 provide the parts outside the CDR3, is DSGVTQTPKHLITATGQRVTLRCSPRSGDLSVYWYQQSLDQGLQFLIQYYNGEERAKGNILERFSAQQFPDLHSELNLSSLELGDSALYFCASSPSTGGGTPLPGELFFGEGSRLTVL.

This clonotype was seen a handful of times. The gene calls are TRBV3-1 and TRBJ1-3; a possible D gene is TRBD1 (6 bases). There are 16 residues in the CDR3. The germline V gene has CDR1 LGHDT and CDR2 YNNKEL (reference sequence). Deletions cut 5 bases from V and 2 bases from J, with 16 bases between. Here the CDR3 DNA reads TGTGCCAGCAGCGCCCGACAGGAGGGAACTGGAAACACCATATATTTT. This codes for CASSARQEGTGNTIYF.

About this clonotype: No conserved phenylalanine or tryptophan is present at the end of the CDR3, so a read error is the likely explanation. The chain carries TRBV10-3 and TRBJ2-3, with 7 bases matching TRBD2. The germline V gene has CDR1 ENHRY and CDR2 SYGVKD. The length of the CDR3 is 15 residues. V shed 4 bases, J shed 0 bases, and the junction held 4 bases outside the gene matches. The CDR3 DNA follows: TGTGCCATCAGTGTCGGGACTATAAGCACAGATACGCAGTATTAT. Its protein is CAISVGTISTDTQYY.

This clonotype was counted ten times or more. The rearrangement uses TRBV4-3 and TRBJ2-7; D may be TRBD2 (7 bases). Trimming took 1 base from V and 5 from J, leaving 15 bases between them. This CDR3 contains 15 residues. Germline assignment: CDR1 LGHNA and CDR2 YSLEER. The CDR3 nucleotides read TGCGCCAGCAGCCAAGTCCGGGGGGCTGGGAACGAGCAGTACTTC. Protein sequence: CASSQVRGAGNEQYF.

This clonotype came up a few times. The chain uses TRBV11-2 and TRBJ1-5; 7 bases are shared with TRBD1. Germline V gives CDR1 SGHAT, CDR2 FQNNGV. The CDR3 spans 16 residues. V lost 0 bases to trimming and J lost 5 bases; unmatched junction nucleotides: 7. The CDR3 nucleotides are TGTGCCAGCAGCTTAGATGCGGCCAGGGGGGATCAGCCCCAGCATTTT. Residues: CASSLDAARGDQPQHF.

Ten or more counts support this clonotype. This rearrangement joins TRBV6-1 to TRBJ2-2; TRBD1 might be the D (5 bases). Germline V gives CDR1 MNHNS, CDR2 SASEGT. V lost 6 bases and J 6 bases, leaving 11 bases between the germline ends. The CDR3 is 13 amino acids. CDR3 in amino acids: CASRFTGSGELFF. The DNA of the CDR3 is TGTGCCAGCAGATTCACAGGCTCCGGGGAGCTGTTTTTT.

As regards this clonotype: This may be a read error, as it is one base from a much larger clone. This rearrangement joins TRBV11-3 to TRBJ2-1; TRBD2 is a possible D gene (5 bases). The CDR3 loop spans 16 amino acids. Per germline, CDR1 SGHNT and CDR2 YENEEA. The CDR3 coding sequence is TGTGCCAGCAGCCCGACTAATGCCGCTTCCTACAATGAGCAGTCCTTC. Translating it yields CASSPTNAASYNEQSF.

Details on this clonotype: A much larger clone lies one base from this, so it may be a read error. J is TRBJ2-5 and V is TRBV25-1; 7 bases are a match to TRBD1. This CDR3 spans 15 amino acids. Germline CDR1 MGHDK, CDR2 SYGVNS. The junction had 15 bases not matched to a gene; V was cut back by 5 bases and J by 9 bases. CDR3 in amino acids: CASSPWVDRAEPQYF. For the CDR3, the DNA is TGTGCCAGCAGTCCTTGGGTCGACAGGGCGGAGCCCCAGTACTTC.

To note about this clonotype: A clone one base away is much larger, so this may be a read error. V gene TRBV5-3 combines with J gene TRBJ1-2; D is perhaps TRBD1 (5 bases). TRBV5-3 is marked as an open reading frame, function uncertain. The CDR3 is 12 residues long. CDR3 coding DNA: TGTGCCAGCAGCTCGGGGCAGCCAAGCTACACCTTC. Protein product: CASSSGQPSYTF.

This clonotype was detected a few times. The J gene is TRBJ1-5, the V gene TRBV20-1; D might be TRBD1 (6 bases). Germline-derived CDR1 and CDR2 are DFQATT and SNEGSKA (reference sequence). The CDR3 spans 19 residues. V dropped 2 bases and J dropped 0 bases, with 23 bases sitting between them. The CDR3: CSARSRGIEVPYSNQPQHF. For the CDR3, the DNA is TGCAGTGCTAGATCCAGGGGCATTGAAGTCCCTTATAGCAATCAGCCCCAGCATTTT.

V and J are TRBV12-3 or TRBV12-4 and TRBJ2-7, with D hard to call. The V end lost 2 bases, the J end lost 0 bases, and 5 bases lay between the germline ends. This CDR3 has 13 amino acids. CDR3 residues: CASSLLDSYEQYF. Written as DNA, the CDR3 is TGTGCCAGCAGTTTACTAGACTCCTACGAGCAGTACTTC.

The sample holds many counts of this clonotype. This chain connects TRBV2 to TRBJ2-7, with 10 bases that match TRBD1. The germline V gene encodes CDR1 SNHLY and CDR2 FYNNEI. The CDR3 is 14 amino acids. Trimming took 5 bases from V and 2 from J; bases not matched to a gene: 3. CDR3 sequence reads: CASSQTGGPYEQYF. The CDR3 bases are TGTGCCAGCAGTCAGACAGGGGGCCCCTACGAGCAGTACTTC.

This clonotype occurred many times. V is TRBV19 and J is TRBJ2-5; 12 bases agree with TRBD2. Germline V lookup: CDR1 LNHDA, CDR2 SQIVND (reference sequence). The ends lost 3 bases at V and 4 bases at J; junction bases unmatched: 6. CDR3 length: 16 residues. The CDR3, as DNA: TGTGCCAGTAGTATCGGACTAGCGGGGCCAATAGAGACCCAGTACTTC. Translated: CASSIGLAGPIETQYF.

This rearrangement joins TRBV5-5 to TRBJ1-1; D call uncertain. The ends were cut back, 4 bases at V and 2 bases at J, with 15 bases in the middle. Germline loops: CDR1 SGHKS, CDR2 YYEKEE (reference sequence). The CDR3 is made up of 15 amino acids. The CDR3 spells CASSHPTELNTEAFF. The CDR3 DNA is TGTGCCAGCAGCCACCCTACAGAGCTAAACACTGAAGCTTTCTTT.